Below, 19 T cell receptor beta chains from the same sample are listed, as sequenced in a study of cytomegalovirus exposure and HLA in healthy donors. PCR used 60 Vbeta primers and 13 Jbeta primers. Method: immunoSEQ multiplex PCR; TCRdb's copy keeps in-frame clones and lacks some. The table shows under 200,000 clones, with roughly four fifths occurring only once. Sequencing was carried out using PBMCs. The receptors here all came from a male donor in good health and CMV-seropositive.

The chain employs TRBV7-2 and TRBJ2-7, with a tentative D call TRBD2 (5 bases). Germline V CDR1 and CDR2: SGHTA, FQGNSA. There are 15 residues in the CDR3. The ends were cut back, 0 bases at V and 4 bases at J, with 13 bases in the middle. CDR3 bases: TGTGCCAGCAGCTTAGCGCTTGGCGGGCAATACGAGCAGTACTTC. The encoded protein is CASSLALGGQYEQYF.

This clone was picked up one time. The CDR3 DNA reads TGCGCCAGCAGTCCTCGGGGGGCTTCCTCCTACGAGCAGTACTTC. Translated, it gives CASSPRGASSYEQYF. The V gene is TRBV4-1, the J gene TRBJ2-7; D is perhaps TRBD2 (7 bases). From germline, CDR1 is MGHRA and CDR2 YSYEKL. The CDR3 totals 15 residues. With 6 bases removed from V and 0 bases from J, the gap between germline ends came to 15 bases.

V is TRBV28 and J is TRBJ2-5; 8 bases are a match to TRBD1. The germline CDR1 and CDR2 sequences are MDHEN and SYDVKM. The ends lost 2 bases at V and 5 bases at J; junction bases unmatched: 4. The CDR3 consists of 14 residues. CDR3 in amino acids: CASSLIRGQETQYF. The CDR3 DNA reads as TGTGCCAGCAGTTTAATCAGGGGGCAGGAGACCCAGTACTTC.

The sample holds a few counts of this clone. At one end the junction does not follow the germline gene, possibly because of a read error. The gene calls are TRBV25-1 and TRBJ1-5, with a tentative D call TRBD1 (6 bases). This CDR3 has 14 amino acids. Germline CDR1 is MGHDK and CDR2 is SYGVNS. As DNA, the CDR3 is TGTGCCAGCGGCCCCAGGGGTAGCCATCAGCCCCAGCATTTT. It encodes CASGPRGSHQPQHF.

The chain has TRBV15 and TRBJ1-5; TRBD1 aligns across 9 bases. Germline V gene sequence: CDR1 LNHNV, CDR2 YYDKDF (reference sequence). The CDR3 runs 17 residues. V gave up 3 bases and J gave up 6 bases; unmatched junction bases: 12. DNA of the CDR3: TGTGCCACCAGCAGTAGCCGGGACAGGGTCTTTTTTCAGCCCCAGCATTTT. Protein: CATSSSRDRVFFQPQHF.

The CDR3 protein is CASSSGTVETQYF. In nucleotides, the CDR3 is TGTGCCAGCAGCTCCGGGACAGTTGAGACCCAGTACTTC. The chain has TRBV5-6 and TRBJ2-5; 7 bases agree with TRBD1. J was trimmed by 5 bases and V by 3 bases; bases with no gene match: 4. The CDR3 runs to 13 residues. CDR1 and CDR2 (germline): SGHDT, YYEEEE.

The genes are TRBV7-2 and TRBJ1-2, with a weak D call TRBD1 (5 bases). V lost 5 bases, J lost 3 bases, and 13 bases lay in between. Germline V gene lookup returns CDR1 SGHTA and CDR2 FQGNSA. The CDR3 totals 14 residues. The CDR3 region is CASSPGGVHYGYTF. CDR3 DNA sequence: TGTGCCAGCAGCCCTGGAGGGGTGCACTATGGCTACACCTTC.

This clone was seen only a few times. V is TRBV5-4 and J is TRBJ2-3; D possibly corresponds to TRBD2 (7 bases). Germline values: CDR1 SGHNT, CDR2 YYREEE (reference sequence). CDR3 length: 15 amino acids. Trimming removed 1 base from V and 4 bases from J, with 13 bases in between. CDR3 sequence (DNA): TGTGCCAGCAGCTTGAGTGGGGGGGCCGCAGATACGCAGTATTTT. Protein sequence: CASSLSGGAADTQYF.

The sample holds one count of this clone. The chain uses TRBV6-5 and TRBJ1-2, with TRBD1 identical over 10 bases. Trimming at V came to 2 bases and at J to 4 bases, leaving 4 bases not matched to a gene. Germline V lookup: CDR1 MNHEY, CDR2 SVGAGI. The CDR3 is made up of 15 amino acids. For the CDR3, the DNA is TGTGCCAGCAGTTACCCGACAGGGGGCGGCTATGGCTACACCTTC. Its protein product is CASSYPTGGGYGYTF.

V usage is TRBV28 and J usage is TRBJ1-1; D is ambiguous. CDR1 MDHEN and CDR2 SYDVKM come from the germline V gene. The ends were cut back, 2 bases at V and 7 bases at J, with 8 bases in the middle. The CDR3 extends over 12 amino acids. The CDR3 DNA sequence: TGTGCCAGCAGTTTAAACAGAATTGAAGCTTTCTTT. Encoded protein: CASSLNRIEAFF.

This chain links TRBV2 with TRBJ2-7; 11 nucleotides match TRBD1. V trimming: 5 bases; J trimming: 7 bases; junction bases outside the gene matches: 7. CDR3 size: 14 residues. Germline V lookup: CDR1 SNHLY, CDR2 FYNNEI. In DNA, the CDR3 is TGTGCCAGCAGTCCCGGACAGGGGGCGCGGGAGCAGTACTTC. Translation: CASSPGQGAREQYF. Looking up the rest from reference TRBV2 and TRBJ2-7 gives the full variable domain: EPEVTQTPSHQVTQMGQEVILRCVPISNHLYFYWYRQILGQKVEFLVSFYNNEISEKSEIFDDQFSVERPDGSNFTLKIRSTKLEDSAMYFCASSPGQGAREQYFGPGTRLTVT.

The chain links TRBV7-9 to TRBJ2-1, with 9 bases matching TRBD2. The CDR3 sequence is 13 residues long. Germline trimming cut 5 bases from V and 6 bases from J; bases unmatched to any gene: 2. Per the germline V gene, CDR1 is SEHNR and CDR2 is FQNEAQ (reference sequence). As DNA, the CDR3 is TGTGCCAGCAGCGAGCGGGGGGTCAATGAGCAGTTCTTC. This gives the protein CASSERGVNEQFF. Full variable domain (outside the CDR3, taken from reference TRBV7-9 and TRBJ2-1): DTGVSQNPRHKITKRGQNVTFRCDPISEHNRLYWYRQTLGQGPEFLTYFQNEAQLEKSRLLSDRFSAERPKGSFSTLEIQRTEQGDSAMYLCASSERGVNEQFFGPGTRLTVL.

The chain has TRBV19 and TRBJ1-2, with TRBD1 matching over 7 bases. From germline, CDR1 is LNHDA and CDR2 SQIVND (reference sequence). Unmatched junction bases numbered 9, after V lost 1 base and J lost 4 bases. The CDR3 is made up of 16 amino acids. In DNA form, the CDR3 reads TGTGCCAGTAGTATAGCTCACTCCGGGACAGCCTATGGCTACACCTTC. It translates to CASSIAHSGTAYGYTF.

This sequence joins TRBV6-5 and TRBJ1-2, with TRBD1 matching 7 bases. Looked up from germline, CDR1 is MNHEY and CDR2 is SVGAGI. V was clipped by 0 bases and J by 6 bases; unmatched bases: 4. This CDR3 is built from 14 residues. Here the CDR3 reads CASSYSTRGNGYTF. DNA of the CDR3: TGTGCCAGCAGTTACTCTACCAGGGGGAATGGCTACACCTTC.

V is TRBV28 and J is TRBJ1-1; maybe TRBD1 (5 bases). Trimming shortened V by 6 bases and J by 8 bases, and 13 bases separated the two germline ends. The CDR3 is 12 residues long. The germline CDR1 and CDR2 sequences are MDHEN and SYDVKM. CDR3 sequence (DNA): TGTGCCAGCAGCACCTCGGGGGTCGAAGCTTTCTTT. Translated: CASSTSGVEAFF.

This clone was counted between two and nine times. The V call is TRBV5-8, the J call TRBJ2-7; D remains unclear. V was trimmed by 2 bases and J by 6 bases, leaving 9 bases between them. Germline lookup yields CDR1 SGHTS and CDR2 YDEGEE. The CDR3 is made up of 12 amino acids. CDR3 amino acids: CASSFGYGEQYF. In DNA, the CDR3 is TGTGCCAGCAGCTTTGGTTACGGCGAGCAGTACTTC.

V is TRBV19 and J is TRBJ2-5; 7 bases are shared with TRBD1. The CDR3 is 14 residues long. Germline V gene data show CDR1 as LNHDA and CDR2 as SQIVND (reference sequence). V gave up 4 bases and J gave up 0 bases; unmatched junction bases: 2. CDR3 sequence: CASSTGTDQETQYF. In DNA form, the CDR3 reads TGTGCCAGTAGTACCGGGACAGACCAAGAGACCCAGTACTTC.

The V and J genes are TRBV19 and TRBJ2-7; weak D call: TRBD1 (6 bases). V was clipped by 4 bases and J by 6 bases, with 10 bases between them. Germline CDR1 and CDR2: LNHDA and SQIVND (reference sequence). This CDR3 has 12 amino acids. The chain's CDR3 is CASSTLGGEQYF. For the CDR3, the DNA is TGTGCCAGTAGTACTCTAGGGGGCGAGCAGTACTTC.

This clone has only one observation. The V and J genes are TRBV5-4 and TRBJ2-2, with 10 bases that match TRBD2. V lost 3 bases and J lost 8; bases outside the gene matches: 10. The germline gives CDR1 SGHNT, CDR2 YYREEE (reference sequence). CDR3 size: 16 residues. The CDR3 here is CASSSIAGGQVGELFF. The CDR3 bases are TGTGCCAGCAGCTCCATAGCGGGGGGCCAAGTTGGGGAGCTGTTTTTT.